This entry lists 23 T cell receptor beta chains sequenced from one sample in a study of blood T cell repertoires in COVID-19. Only in-frame clones appear in the TCRdb table, and some are missing; sequencing was by immunoSEQ multiplex PCR. The sample has 150,000 to 200,000 clones; 65% to 85% are singletons. What was sequenced was peripheral blood. Receptor source: a man in his 70s with active or convalescent COVID-19.

The chain is built from TRBV4-1 and TRBJ2-1, with 7 positions matching TRBD2. CDR3 size: 17 residues. Per the germline V gene, CDR1 is MGHRA and CDR2 is YSYEKL. V was clipped by 1 base and J by 5 bases; unmatched bases: 11. CDR3 sequence: CASSQGRGRSMDNEQFF. CDR3 nucleotide sequence: TGCGCCAGCAGCCAAGGGCGGGGGAGGAGTATGGACAATGAGCAGTTCTTC.

The chain combines TRBV5-1 with TRBJ1-4, with D perhaps matching TRBD1 (6 bases). The CDR3 has 14 residues. Trimming cost V 2 bases and J 5 bases, with 10 bases left between them. Germline V lookup: CDR1 SGHRS, CDR2 YFSETQ. The CDR3, as DNA: TGCGCCAGCAGCTTTTCGACAGGAAATGAAAAACTGTTTTTT. Amino acid sequence: CASSFSTGNEKLFF.

This clone showed up just once. Other DNA sequences in the same sample also yield this CDR3. The rearrangement joins TRBV18 to TRBJ1-2, with TRBD1 matching over 11 bases. Germline V lookup: CDR1 KGHSH, CDR2 LQKENI. CDR3 size: 14 residues. V trimming: 3 bases; J trimming: 8 bases; junction bases outside the gene matches: 5. In DNA, the CDR3 is TGTGCCAGCTCACCCGGACAGGGGGCGGGCGGCTACACCTTC. It specifies CASSPGQGAGGYTF.

The chain has TRBV11-3 and TRBJ1-5; 7 nucleotides align to TRBD1. V lost 5 bases to trimming and J lost 0 bases; unmatched junction nucleotides: 13. Germline loops: CDR1 SGHNT, CDR2 YENEEA. CDR3 size: 18 residues. The CDR3 protein is CASSVGQRRLDSNQPQHF. The CDR3 DNA reads TGTGCCAGCAGCGTGGGACAGAGAAGGTTAGATAGCAATCAGCCCCAGCATTTT.

The rearrangement joins TRBV27 to TRBJ1-1, with TRBD1 matching 9 bases. Per germline, CDR1 MNHEY and CDR2 SMNVEV (reference sequence). The V and J ends lost 4 bases and 6 bases, in that order; junction bases with no gene match: 12. The CDR3 is 16 residues long. CDR3 residues: CASSSVLTGGRSEAFF. CDR3 sequence (DNA): TGTGCCAGCAGTTCAGTTTTGACAGGGGGTCGGTCTGAAGCTTTCTTT.

The rearrangement links TRBV6-6 to TRBJ1-1; possibly TRBD1 for D (5 bases). Germline lookup yields CDR1 MNHNY and CDR2 SVGAGI (reference sequence). V lost 6 bases and J 0 bases, leaving 14 bases between the germline ends. CDR3 length: 15 residues. The CDR3 sequence: CASSPNRFMNTEAFF. In DNA, the CDR3 is TGTGCCAGCAGCCCAAACAGGTTCATGAACACTGAAGCTTTCTTT.

V and J are TRBV3-1 (or the pseudogene TRBV3-2) and TRBJ2-3, with a tentative D call TRBD1 (5 bases). Germline values: CDR1 LGHDT, CDR2 YNNKEL (reference sequence). Between the trimmed V and J ends, which lost 1 base and 1 base, there was a span of 6 bases. This CDR3 has 14 residues. Written as DNA, the CDR3 is TGTGCCAGCAGCCAAGTAGGGGGCACAGATACGCAGTATTTT. Residues: CASSQVGGTDTQYF.

The chain has TRBV18 and TRBJ1-1; no reliable D call. Germline V CDR1 and CDR2: KGHSH, LQKENI. The CDR3 has 13 amino acids. V was pared by 5 bases and J by 8 bases, with 15 bases between. The DNA for the CDR3 is TGTGCCAGCTCAACCTCCGGGAGCGAAGAAGCTTTCTTT. This sequence encodes CASSTSGSEEAFF. The full variable domain, completed using reference TRBV18 and TRBJ1-1, is NAGVMQNPRHLVRRRGQEARLRCSPMKGHSHVYWYRQLPEEGLKFMVYLQKENIIDESGMPKERFSAEFPKEGPSILRIQQVVRGDSAAYFCASSTSGSEEAFFGQGTRLTVV.

The V and J genes are TRBV7-8 and TRBJ2-3; 10 bases fit TRBD2. This CDR3 is 15 amino acids long. In germline, CDR1 is SGHVS, CDR2 FQNEAQ. V lost 6 bases, J lost 3 bases, and 6 bases stayed unmatched. CDR3 in amino acids: CASRDSGGRTDTQYF. The CDR3 DNA reads as TGTGCCAGCAGAGATAGCGGGGGGAGGACAGATACGCAGTATTTT.

The sample holds a few counts of this clone. The CDR3: CASSPLGGGELFF. Here the CDR3 DNA reads TGTGCCAGCAGCCCGCTGGGGGGCGGGGAGCTGTTTTTT. This chain uses TRBV7-2 with TRBJ2-2, with D possibly TRBD2 on 6 matching bases. Germline V gene sequence: CDR1 SGHTA, CDR2 FQGNSA. The V gene lost 5 bases and the J gene lost 7 bases, with 11 bases spanning the gap. The CDR3 totals 13 residues.

The V and J genes are TRBV2 and TRBJ1-4; 10 bases fit TRBD1. There are 15 residues in the CDR3. Germline-derived CDR1 and CDR2 are SNHLY and FYNNEI. The V and J ends lost 8 bases and 5 bases, in that order; junction bases with no gene match: 8. The CDR3 DNA follows: TGTGCCAGCGACCGGGACAGGGGTCAAAATGAAAAACTGTTTTTT. Translating gives CASDRDRGQNEKLFF.

This chain joins TRBV6-6 and TRBJ1-3; the D gene is possibly TRBD1 (5 bases). The CDR3 covers 15 residues. The ends were cut back, 6 bases at V and 1 base at J, with 13 bases in the middle. CDR1 MNHNY and CDR2 SVGAGI come from the germline V gene (reference sequence). DNA for the CDR3: TGTGCCAGCAGGGAGAAGACAGAATCTGGAAACACCATATATTTT. It encodes CASREKTESGNTIYF.

Note on this clone: One end of the junction does not line up with germline, which may come from a read error. The J gene is TRBJ2-7, the V gene TRBV5-1, with TRBD2 matching 7 bases. The CDR3 consists of 16 residues. Germline V CDR1 and CDR2: SGHRS, YFSETQ. The chain's CDR3 is CASRLASGILSYEQYF. The CDR3 nucleotides are TGCGCCAGCAGATTGGCTAGCGGTATTCTTTCCTACGAGCAGTACTTC.

The chain uses TRBV18 and TRBJ1-1; D call uncertain. This CDR3 contains 14 residues. V shed 6 bases and J shed 1 base, with 12 bases lying between them. CDR1 is KGHSH, CDR2 LQKENI, per germline. The CDR3 nucleotides read TGTGCCAGCTCTCCAACACGGGAGAACACTGAAGCTTTCTTT. Encoded protein: CASSPTRENTEAFF.

The rearrangement joins TRBV2 to TRBJ2-5; D unclear. With 6 bases removed from V and 1 base from J, the gap between germline ends came to 12 bases. CDR1 is SNHLY, CDR2 FYNNEI, per germline. The CDR3 is made up of 14 amino acids. CDR3 loop: CASSRFTAQETQYF. The DNA for the CDR3 is TGTGCCAGCAGCCGATTCACAGCCCAAGAGACCCAGTACTTC. The variable domain in full, completed from reference TRBV2 and TRBJ2-5, reads EPEVTQTPSHQVTQMGQEVILRCVPISNHLYFYWYRQILGQKVEFLVSFYNNEISEKSEIFDDQFSVERPDGSNFTLKIRSTKLEDSAMYFCASSRFTAQETQYFGPGTRLLVL.

The V and J genes are TRBV2 and TRBJ1-4; maybe TRBD1 (6 bases). CDR1 is SNHLY, CDR2 FYNNEI, per germline. The CDR3 runs 12 residues. Deletions cut 6 bases from V and 10 bases from J, with 12 bases between. CDR3 in amino acids: CASSATGGKLFF. CDR3 nucleotide sequence: TGTGCCAGCAGCGCGACAGGCGGAAAACTGTTTTTT.

This clone has just a few counts. The chain recombines TRBV19 with TRBJ1-2; 7 positions match TRBD1. J was trimmed by 4 bases and V by 6 bases; bases with no gene match: 2. This CDR3 spans 12 amino acids. Germline CDR1 reads LNHDA; CDR2 reads SQIVND (reference sequence). The CDR3 spells CASSGTAYGYTF. The CDR3 nucleotides read TGTGCCAGTAGCGGGACAGCCTATGGCTACACCTTC. Full variable domain (remainder filled in from reference TRBV19 and TRBJ1-2): DGGITQSPKYLFRKEGQNVTLSCEQNLNHDAMYWYRQDPGQGLRLIYYSQIVNDFQKGDIAEGYSVSREKKESFPLTVTSAQKNPTAFYLCASSGTAYGYTFGSGTRLTVV.

This clone was detected a few times. CDR3 residues: CASSLQGSEGGYTF. CDR3 sequence (DNA): TGTGCCAGCAGCTTACAGGGGAGTGAAGGGGGCTACACCTTC. The J gene is TRBJ1-2, the V gene TRBV7-9, with TRBD1 as a possible D gene (6 bases). Trimming removed 2 bases from V and 8 bases from J, with 15 bases in between. CDR1 is SEHNR and CDR2 is FQNEAQ in the germline V gene (reference sequence). The CDR3 spans 14 residues.

The chain carries TRBV6-5 and TRBJ1-2; the D is unclear. CDR1 MNHEY and CDR2 SVGAGI come from the germline V gene. The V end was cut by 2 bases, the J end by 8 bases, with 21 bases between. The CDR3 has 16 amino acids. The CDR3 loop reads CASSYREAMSLFGYTF. The CDR3 DNA reads TGTGCCAGCAGTTACAGGGAGGCTATGTCCCTATTCGGCTACACCTTC.

This clone showed up just once. The J gene is TRBJ2-2, the V gene TRBV4-3; possible D gene TRBD2, 5 bases. The CDR3 covers 18 residues. Trimming took 0 bases from V and 2 from J, leaving 16 bases between them. Per germline, CDR1 LGHNA and CDR2 YSLEER. The CDR3 is CASSQERAAVINTGELFF. In nucleotides, the CDR3 is TGCGCCAGCAGCCAAGAGAGGGCGGCAGTTATCAACACCGGGGAGCTGTTTTTT.

The rearrangement uses TRBV28 and TRBJ1-1; no reliable D call. V was pared by 7 bases and J by 3 bases, with 12 bases between. CDR3 size: 13 residues. Germline CDR1 reads MDHEN; CDR2 reads SYDVKM. The CDR3 DNA reads TGTGCCAGCACCCCGTGGAGGGACACTGAAGCTTTCTTT. This encodes CASTPWRDTEAFF.

The chain uses TRBV3-1 (or the pseudogene TRBV3-2) and TRBJ2-7, with 10 bases fitting TRBD1. After removal of 4 bases from V and 5 bases from J, the junction contained 8 bases not matched to a gene. The V gene's germline CDR1 is LGHDT and CDR2 YNNKEL (reference sequence). The CDR3 is made up of 15 amino acids. Here the CDR3 DNA reads TGTGCCAGCAGCCGCACGGGACAGGGGTACCACGAGCAGTACTTC. Translated: CASSRTGQGYHEQYF.

The rearrangement links TRBV29-1 to TRBJ2-5, with 7 positions matching TRBD1. The ends lost 6 bases at V and 5 bases at J; junction bases unmatched: 3. CDR3 length equals 11 residues. Germline V gives CDR1 SQVTM, CDR2 ANQGSEA. CDR3 DNA: TGCAGCGTCTTGACAGGGGAGACCCAGTACTTC. It encodes CSVLTGETQYF.